This T cell receptor beta chain was found in a study of graft-versus-host responses after intestinal transplantation. As for the study in general: Among the recipients, all got anti-thymocyte globulin induction and then tacrolimus and steroids for around 3 years.

The assay was immunoSEQ multiplex PCR, and TCRdb's table has in-frame clones only and misses some. This table holds about 73,000 clones, roughly 89% found once. Notes on the study in general: Graft-versus-host to host-versus-graft clonal ratios in allografts were high in patients with graft-donor T cell macrochimerism.

In regard to this clone: Its antigen is unidentified.

Trimming shortened V by 1 base and J by 3 bases, and 6 bases separated the two germline ends. The CDR3 contains 13 residues. CDR1 SEHNR and CDR2 FQNEAQ come from the germline V gene (reference sequence). This sequence joins TRBV7-9 and TRBJ1-1; no reliable D call. The starting material was unstimulated CD8+ T cells sorted from spleen or lymph node cells, obtained before transplant. The sequence was obtained from a human donor who was the organ donor for an intestinal transplant. CDR3 sequence: CASSLEEYTEAFF. The CDR3 coding sequence is TGTGCCAGCAGCTTAGAAGAGTACACTGAAGCTTTCTTT.